This T cell receptor (beta chain) was obtained from a study of blood T cell repertoires in COVID-19. Study-wide context: Material from acute and convalescent COVID-19 was sourced from the United States, Italy and Spain. PBMCs, B-cell-depleted T cells, or T cells were the source of the cDNA or gDNA that made up the material.

The germline gives CDR1 MGHDK, CDR2 SYGVNS. This CDR3 is 15 amino acids long. Trimming took off 2 bases at V and 8 bases at J, with 16 bases between the two ends. Source study methods: Amplification with reference gene primers provided the estimates of nucleated cell counts. Generated by immunoSEQ multiplex PCR, the TCRdb table keeps only in-frame clones and is missing some. D and trimming were read from the DNA, whereas the V and J calls and clone size are those reported in that table. The table shows 200,000 to 300,000 clones, with around 80% occurring only once. Specimen: peripheral blood. The receptor was derived from a woman younger than 35 with acute or convalescent COVID-19. The rearrangement uses TRBV25-1 and TRBJ2-1; D might be TRBD1 (6 bases). CDR3 DNA: TGTGCCAGCAGTGAACAAGACGGGACATCGTATGAGCAGTTCTTC. Translating it yields CASSEQDGTSYEQFF. Full variable domain (rest looked up from reference TRBV25-1 and TRBJ2-1): EADIYQTPRYLVIGTGKKITLECSQTMGHDKMYWYQQDPGMELHLIHYSYGVNSTEKGDLSSESTVSRIRTEHFPLTLESARPSHTSQYLCASSEQDGTSYEQFFGPGTRLTVL.